This record looks at one T cell receptor (beta chain) sequence and its context. Its antigen is undetermined. Method: immunoSEQ multiplex PCR; TCRdb's copy keeps in-frame clones and lacks some. The sample contains some 16,000 clones, about 89% of which appear only once. The sample comes from a study of T cells in localized non-small cell lung cancer. The study's findings and limits: Uninvolved adjacent lung showed peak T cell clonality, exceeding tumor.

The CDR3 has 18 residues. V shed 2 bases and J 1 base; nucleotides not matched to a gene: 14. CDR1 is MDHEN and CDR2 is SYDVKM in the germline V gene. The specimen was peripheral blood, collected before any cancer treatment. This TCR derives from a male donor aged 60 or older with stage II squamous cell lung carcinoma. The chain carries TRBV28 and TRBJ2-7; TRBD2 aligns across 7 bases. CDR3 sequence (DNA): TGTGCCAGCAGTTTACAGGTTCAAGCGGGGATAAAATCCTACGAGCAGTACTTC. Protein product: CASSLQVQAGIKSYEQYF.